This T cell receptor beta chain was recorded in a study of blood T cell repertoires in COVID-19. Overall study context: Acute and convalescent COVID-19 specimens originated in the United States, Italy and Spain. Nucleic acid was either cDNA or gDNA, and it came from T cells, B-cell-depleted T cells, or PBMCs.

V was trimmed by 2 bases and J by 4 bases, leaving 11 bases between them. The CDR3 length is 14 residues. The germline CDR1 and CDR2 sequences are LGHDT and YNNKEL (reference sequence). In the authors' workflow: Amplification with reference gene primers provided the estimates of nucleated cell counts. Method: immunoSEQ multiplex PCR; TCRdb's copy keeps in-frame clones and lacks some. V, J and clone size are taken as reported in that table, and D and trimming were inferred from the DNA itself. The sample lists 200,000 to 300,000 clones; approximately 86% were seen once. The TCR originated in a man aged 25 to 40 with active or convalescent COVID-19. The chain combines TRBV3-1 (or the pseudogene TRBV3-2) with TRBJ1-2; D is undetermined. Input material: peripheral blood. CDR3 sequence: CASSQSNSFYGYTF. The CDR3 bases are TGTGCCAGCAGCCAATCTAACAGCTTCTATGGCTACACCTTC.